The present entry profiles one TCR beta chain with its context. Its matching antigen is unknown. Via MiXCR, TCRdb re-called the RT-PCR reads, giving one row per CDR3 protein. This table holds about 300,000 distinct CDR3 sequences, around 20% found once. The data originate from a study of response to subunit inactivated influenza vaccine. Study findings and constraints: It was the authors' suggestion that each seasonal influenza vaccination recruits few new T cells.

CDR1 and CDR2 from the germline V gene are MNHNS and SASEGT. V lost 6 bases and J lost 0, with 24 bases in between. This CDR3 is built from 19 residues. The specimen comprised PBMCs from blood, sampled approximately 20 months after vaccination. The source is a man in his fifties or sixties who received an inactivated influenza vaccine. The chain uses TRBV6-1 and TRBJ1-3; D may be TRBD1 (5 bases). CDR3 sequence: CASSVLGGGPMGSGNTIYF. In DNA, the CDR3 is TGTGCCAGCAGCGTTCTCGGCGGGGGTCCCATGGGCTCTGGAAACACCATATATTTT.